This T cell receptor (beta chain) was identified during a study of tumor-infiltrating lymphocytes in oesophageal squamous cell carcinoma. The CDR3 runs 13 residues. Germline CDR1 and CDR2: SGHTA and FQGTGA. V was trimmed by 1 base and J by 5 bases, leaving 8 bases between them. TCRdb re-called the PCR reads through MiXCR, storing one row per CDR3 protein. The repertoire holds more than 9,500 distinct CDR3 sequences, with around 50% as singletons. The sequence was collected from a male donor with esophageal squamous cell carcinoma. The material sequenced was esophageal tumor tissue. The V call is TRBV7-3, the J call TRBJ2-5, with D perhaps TRBD2 (5 bases). CDR3 sequence: CASSLNRGETQYF. DNA of the CDR3: TGTGCCAGCAGCTTAAATCGAGGGGAGACCCAGTACTTC.